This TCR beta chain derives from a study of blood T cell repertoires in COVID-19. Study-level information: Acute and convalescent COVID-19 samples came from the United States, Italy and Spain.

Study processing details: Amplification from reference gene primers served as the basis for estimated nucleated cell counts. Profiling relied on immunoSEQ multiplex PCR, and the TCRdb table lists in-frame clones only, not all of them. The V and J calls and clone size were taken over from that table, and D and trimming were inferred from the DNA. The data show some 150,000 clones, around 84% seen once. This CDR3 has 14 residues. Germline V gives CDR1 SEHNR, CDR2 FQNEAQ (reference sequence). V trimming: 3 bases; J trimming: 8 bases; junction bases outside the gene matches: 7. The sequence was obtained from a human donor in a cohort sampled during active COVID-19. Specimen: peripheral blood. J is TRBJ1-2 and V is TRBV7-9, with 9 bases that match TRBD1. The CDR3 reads CASSLGTGPGGYTF. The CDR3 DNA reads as TGTGCCAGCAGCTTGGGGACAGGGCCGGGGGGCTACACCTTC.